These T cell receptor beta chains were read from a single sample in a study of T cell repertoires in cytomegalovirus infection. TCRdb ran MiXCR on the reads and lists one entry per CDR3 protein. Among roughly 150,000 distinct CDR3 sequences listed, around 22% were seen once. What was sequenced was PBMCs. These receptor sequences come from a human donor in good health (CMV status not recorded). Some clones in this sample may be carry-over from other donors' samples. Both conserved end residues are trimmed from each CDR3. The order of the fields is V gene, J gene, CDR3 protein.

>TRBV7-2|TRBJ2-3
ASSFFAGGSDTQY
>TRBV28|TRBJ2-1
ASSLLSRRDEQF
>TRBV29-1|TRBJ2-1
SVSGGADNEQF
>TRBV7-6|TRBJ2-2
ASSDSVRTGELF
>TRBV4-1|TRBJ2-3
ASSQETSGVQDTQY
>TRBV6-2/TRBV6-3|TRBJ1-5
ASSYLGRDQPQH
>TRBV7-8|TRBJ1-1
ASSLVTEAF
>TRBV11-2|TRBJ1-2
ASSPDGSWANYGYT
>TRBV20-1|TRBJ2-7
SARDPRRGTNEQY
>TRBV5-5|TRBJ1-3
AISLDGRGLGNTIY
>TRBV28|TRBJ1-2
ASMTDLYGYT
>TRBV29-1|TRBJ1-2
SVLGPYGYT
>TRBV19|TRBJ1-1
ASSIWEGNTEAF
>TRBV7-9|TRBJ2-7
ASSSRSSYEQY
>TRBV4-1|TRBJ2-7
ASSQVMDEQY
>TRBV7-8|TRBJ2-5
ASSLGRVGGQETQY
>TRBV7-6|TRBJ2-3
ASSLRAASSTDTQY
>TRBV7-9|TRBJ1-1
ASSPNLDLNTEAF
>TRBV6-2/TRBV6-3|TRBJ1-2
ASNDGTYGYT
>TRBV28|TRBJ2-7
ASSLTVGGHEQY
>TRBV4-1|TRBJ2-2
ASSQEASLNTGELF
>TRBV7-8|TRBJ2-7
ASSPYRVPAAFGRAGGKNEQY
>TRBV7-9|TRBJ2-7
ASSLAKGQGTYEQY
>TRBV7-6|TRBJ2-7
ASSLSRSSYEQY
>TRBV7-2|TRBJ2-3
ASSVRGVGDTQY
>TRBV28|TRBJ1-5
ASSFGDRFNQPQH
>TRBV7-6|TRBJ2-1
ASSGRFRTIPNEQF
>TRBV6-5|TRBJ2-1
ASSFGRLSSYNEQF
>TRBV12-3/TRBV12-4|TRBJ1-4
ASSLSGRQEKLF
>TRBV29-1|TRBJ2-2
SVEEWEPGELF
>TRBV24-1|TRBJ2-3
ATSLGQGISTKSTDTQY